This T cell receptor beta chain was profiled in a study of blood T cell repertoires in COVID-19. Study at large: The origin of the acute and convalescent COVID-19 samples was the United States, Italy and Spain.

In the original workflow: Estimation of nucleated cell counts relied on the amplification of reference gene primers. The table came from immunoSEQ multiplex PCR; TCRdb's copy has only in-frame clones and leaves some out. V and J calls and clone size follow that table, whereas D and trimming were derived from the DNA. This table has fewer than 200,000 clones, around 83% appearing once. CDR1 is SGHKS, CDR2 YYEKEE, per germline (reference sequence). V shed 1 base, J shed 5 bases, and the junction held 21 bases outside the gene matches. This CDR3 comprises 20 residues. The source of this sequence is a human donor in a cohort sampled during active COVID-19. V usage is TRBV5-5 and J usage is TRBJ2-4, with 7 bases aligning to TRBD1. Sample: peripheral blood. This CDR3 is CASSLMTGQARLNAENIQYF. DNA of the CDR3: TGTGCCAGCAGCTTGATGACTGGACAGGCCCGACTAAACGCTGAAAACATTCAGTACTTC.